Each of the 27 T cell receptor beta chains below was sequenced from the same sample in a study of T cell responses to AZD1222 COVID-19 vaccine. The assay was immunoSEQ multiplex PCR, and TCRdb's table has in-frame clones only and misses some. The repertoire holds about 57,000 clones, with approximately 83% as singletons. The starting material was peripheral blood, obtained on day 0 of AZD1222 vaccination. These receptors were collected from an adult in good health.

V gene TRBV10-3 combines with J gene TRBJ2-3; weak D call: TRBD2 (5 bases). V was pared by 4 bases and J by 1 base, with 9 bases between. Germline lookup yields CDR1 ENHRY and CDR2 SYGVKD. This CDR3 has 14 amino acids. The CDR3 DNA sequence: TGTGCCATCAGTGTGCGGCGGGGCACAGATACGCAGTATTTT. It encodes CAISVRRGTDTQYF.

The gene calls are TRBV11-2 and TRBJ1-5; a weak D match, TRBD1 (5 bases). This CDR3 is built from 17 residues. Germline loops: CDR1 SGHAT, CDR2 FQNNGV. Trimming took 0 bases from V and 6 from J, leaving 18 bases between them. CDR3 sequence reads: CASSLDGSGGGSQPQHF. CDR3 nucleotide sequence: TGTGCCAGCAGCTTAGATGGTTCCGGGGGTGGGAGTCAGCCCCAGCATTTT.

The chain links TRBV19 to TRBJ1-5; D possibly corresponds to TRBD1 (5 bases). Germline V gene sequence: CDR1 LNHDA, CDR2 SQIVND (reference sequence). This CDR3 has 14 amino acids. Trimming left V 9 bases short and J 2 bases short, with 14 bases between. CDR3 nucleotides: TGTGCCAGCACGTCGGGGGGACGCAATCAGCCCCAGCATTTT. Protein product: CASTSGGRNQPQHF.

CDR3 sequence reads: CASSYSRIQLAKNIQYF. CDR3 DNA sequence: TGTGCCAGCAGTTACTCCCGAATCCAGCTAGCCAAAAACATTCAGTACTTC. J is TRBJ2-4 and V is TRBV6-8; no reliable D call. The ends were cut back, 0 bases at V and 0 bases at J, with 12 bases in the middle. This CDR3 is 17 amino acids long. Germline V gene lookup returns CDR1 MNHGY and CDR2 SAAAGT.

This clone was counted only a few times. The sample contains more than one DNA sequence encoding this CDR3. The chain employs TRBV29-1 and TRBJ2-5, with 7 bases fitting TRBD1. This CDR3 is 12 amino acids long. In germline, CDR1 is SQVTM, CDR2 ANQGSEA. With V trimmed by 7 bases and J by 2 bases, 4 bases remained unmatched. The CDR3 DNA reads TGCAGCGGGGGACAGCCTCAAGAGACCCAGTACTTC. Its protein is CSGGQPQETQYF.

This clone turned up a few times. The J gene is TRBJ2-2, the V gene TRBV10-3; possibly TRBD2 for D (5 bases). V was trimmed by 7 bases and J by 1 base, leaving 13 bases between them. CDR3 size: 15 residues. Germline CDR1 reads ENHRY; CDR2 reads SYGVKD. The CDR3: CAITPGSGNTGELFF. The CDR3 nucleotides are TGTGCCATCACCCCGGGGTCAGGGAACACCGGGGAGCTGTTTTTT.

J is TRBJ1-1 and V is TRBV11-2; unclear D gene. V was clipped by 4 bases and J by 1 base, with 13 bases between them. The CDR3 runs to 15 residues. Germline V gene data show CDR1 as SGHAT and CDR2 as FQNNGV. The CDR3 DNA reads TGTGCCAGCAGCTCGCCCCTGACGGCGAACACTGAAGCTTTCTTT. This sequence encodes CASSSPLTANTEAFF.

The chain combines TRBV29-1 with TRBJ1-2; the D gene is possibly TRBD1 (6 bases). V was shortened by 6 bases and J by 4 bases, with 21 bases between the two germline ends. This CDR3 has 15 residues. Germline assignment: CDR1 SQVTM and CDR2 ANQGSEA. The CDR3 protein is CSVGHPGGRAYGYTF. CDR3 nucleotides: TGCAGCGTCGGTCATCCGGGGGGGCGAGCCTATGGCTACACCTTC. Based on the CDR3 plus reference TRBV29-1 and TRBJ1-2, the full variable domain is SAVISQKPSRDICQRGTSLTIQCQVDSQVTMMFWYRQQPGQSLTLIATANQGSEATYESGFVIDKFPISRPNLTFSTLTVSNMSPEDSSIYLCSVGHPGGRAYGYTFGSGTRLTVV.

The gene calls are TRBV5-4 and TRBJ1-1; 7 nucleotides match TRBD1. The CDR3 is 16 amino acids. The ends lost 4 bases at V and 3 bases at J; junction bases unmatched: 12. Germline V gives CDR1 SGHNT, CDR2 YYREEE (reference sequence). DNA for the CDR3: TGTGCCAGCAGCCCGCCTGGGGACAGTCGGCACACTGAAGCTTTCTTT. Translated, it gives CASSPPGDSRHTEAFF.

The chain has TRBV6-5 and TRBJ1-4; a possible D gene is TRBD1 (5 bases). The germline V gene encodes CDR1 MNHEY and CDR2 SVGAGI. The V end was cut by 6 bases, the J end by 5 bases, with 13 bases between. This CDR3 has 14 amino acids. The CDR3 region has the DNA TGTGCCAGCAGGCACGACAGAGTCAATGAAAAACTGTTTTTT. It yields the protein CASRHDRVNEKLFF.

CDR3 sequence (DNA): TGCGCCAGCAGTGGGGGGCAGGGTCAGCCCCAGCATTTT. Its translation is CASSGGQGQPQHF. This chain links TRBV10-1 with TRBJ1-5; a weak D match, TRBD1 (6 bases). The CDR3 sequence is 13 residues long. Germline loops: CDR1 WNHNN, CDR2 SYGVQD (reference sequence). V was shortened by 4 bases and J by 6 bases, with 10 bases between the two germline ends.

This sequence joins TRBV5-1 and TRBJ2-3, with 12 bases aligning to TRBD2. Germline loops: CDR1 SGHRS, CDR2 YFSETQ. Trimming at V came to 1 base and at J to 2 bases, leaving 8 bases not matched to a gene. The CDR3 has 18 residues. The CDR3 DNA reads TGCGCCAGCAGCTTGTCTAGCGGGGGGGCCATACCCACAGATACGCAGTATTTT. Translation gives CASSLSSGGAIPTDTQYF.

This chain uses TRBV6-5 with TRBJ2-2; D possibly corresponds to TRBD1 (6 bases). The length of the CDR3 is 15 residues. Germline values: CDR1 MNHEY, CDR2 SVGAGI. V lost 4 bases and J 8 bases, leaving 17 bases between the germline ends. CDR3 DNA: TGTGCCAGCAGTTTTCTTACAGGGTTTGGAGGGGAGCTGTTTTTT. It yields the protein CASSFLTGFGGELFF.

The CDR3 DNA is TGCAGCGTCCAAGGACAGGGGGCAAATGGCTACACCTTC. It yields the protein CSVQGQGANGYTF. The rearrangement links TRBV29-1 to TRBJ1-2; 11 bases align to TRBD1. Germline V CDR1 and CDR2: SQVTM, ANQGSEA. The V segment lost 6 bases and the J segment 6 bases; nucleotides outside the gene matches: 6. The CDR3 spans 13 residues.

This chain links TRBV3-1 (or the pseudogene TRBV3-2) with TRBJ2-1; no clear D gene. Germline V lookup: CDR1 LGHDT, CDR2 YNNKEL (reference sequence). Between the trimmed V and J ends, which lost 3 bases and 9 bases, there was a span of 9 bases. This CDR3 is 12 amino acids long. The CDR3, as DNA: TGTGCCAGCAGCCATCTGAACAGTGAGCAGTTCTTC. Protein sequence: CASSHLNSEQFF.

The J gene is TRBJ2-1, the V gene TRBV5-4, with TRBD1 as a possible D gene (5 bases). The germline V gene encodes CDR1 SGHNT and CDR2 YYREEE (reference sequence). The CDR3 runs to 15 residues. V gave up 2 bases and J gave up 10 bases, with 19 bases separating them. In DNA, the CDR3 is TGTGCCAGCAGCTTAGTAACCCAGGGTCGTGGCGAGCAGTTCTTC. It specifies CASSLVTQGRGEQFF.

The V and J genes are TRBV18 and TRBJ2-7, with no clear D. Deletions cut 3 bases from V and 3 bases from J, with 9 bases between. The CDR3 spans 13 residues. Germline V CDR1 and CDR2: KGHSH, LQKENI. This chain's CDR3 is CASSPTVLYEQYF. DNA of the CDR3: TGTGCCAGCTCACCTACCGTCCTCTACGAGCAGTACTTC.

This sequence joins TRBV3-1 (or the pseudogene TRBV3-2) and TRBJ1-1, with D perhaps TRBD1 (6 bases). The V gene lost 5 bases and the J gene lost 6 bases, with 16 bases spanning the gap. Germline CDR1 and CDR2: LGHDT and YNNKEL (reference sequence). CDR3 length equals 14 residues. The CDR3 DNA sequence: TGTGCCAGCAGCAACAGGGCGGGGGGACCTGAAGCTTTCTTT. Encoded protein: CASSNRAGGPEAFF.

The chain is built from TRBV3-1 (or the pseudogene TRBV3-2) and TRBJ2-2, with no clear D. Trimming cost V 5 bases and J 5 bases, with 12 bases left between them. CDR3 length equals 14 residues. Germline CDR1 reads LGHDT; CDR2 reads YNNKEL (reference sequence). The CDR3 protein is CASSFAQQTGELFF. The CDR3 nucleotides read TGTGCCAGCAGCTTCGCCCAGCAAACCGGGGAGCTGTTTTTT.

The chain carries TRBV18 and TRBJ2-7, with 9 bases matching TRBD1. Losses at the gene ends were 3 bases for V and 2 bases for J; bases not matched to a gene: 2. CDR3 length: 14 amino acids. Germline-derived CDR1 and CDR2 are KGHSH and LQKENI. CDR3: CASSPRQGAYEQYF. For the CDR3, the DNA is TGTGCCAGCTCACCCAGACAGGGGGCCTACGAGCAGTACTTC.

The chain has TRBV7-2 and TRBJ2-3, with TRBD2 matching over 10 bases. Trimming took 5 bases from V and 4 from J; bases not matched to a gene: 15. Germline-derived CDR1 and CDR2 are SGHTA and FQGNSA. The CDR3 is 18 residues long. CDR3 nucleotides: TGTGCCAGCAGCCGCCGACTAGCGGGCCGACTTGGATCAGATACGCAGTATTTT. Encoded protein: CASSRRLAGRLGSDTQYF.

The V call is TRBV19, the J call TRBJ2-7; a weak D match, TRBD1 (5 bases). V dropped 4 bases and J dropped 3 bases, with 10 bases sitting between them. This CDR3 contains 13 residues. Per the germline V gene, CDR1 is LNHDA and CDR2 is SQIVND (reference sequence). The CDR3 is CASSNQGLYEQYF. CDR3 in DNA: TGTGCCAGTAGTAACCAGGGCCTCTACGAGCAGTACTTC.

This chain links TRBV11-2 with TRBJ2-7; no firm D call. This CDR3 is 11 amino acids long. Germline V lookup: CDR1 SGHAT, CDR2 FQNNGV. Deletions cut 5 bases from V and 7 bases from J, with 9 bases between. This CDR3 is CASSHDGEQYF. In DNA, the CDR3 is TGTGCCAGCAGCCACGATGGGGAGCAGTACTTC.

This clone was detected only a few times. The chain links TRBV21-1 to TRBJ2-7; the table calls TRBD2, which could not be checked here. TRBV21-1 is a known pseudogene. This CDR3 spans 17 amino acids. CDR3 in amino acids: CASSKACRTSGDYEQYF. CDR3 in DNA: TGTGCCAGCAGCAAAGCCTGCAGGACTAGCGGGGACTACGAGCAGTACTTC.

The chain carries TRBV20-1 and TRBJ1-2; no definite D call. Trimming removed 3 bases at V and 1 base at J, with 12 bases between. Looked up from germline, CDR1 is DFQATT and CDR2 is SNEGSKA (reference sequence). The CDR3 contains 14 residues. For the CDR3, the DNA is TGCAGTGCTAGTCCTACAACGGATAACTATGGCTACACCTTC. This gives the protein CSASPTTDNYGYTF.

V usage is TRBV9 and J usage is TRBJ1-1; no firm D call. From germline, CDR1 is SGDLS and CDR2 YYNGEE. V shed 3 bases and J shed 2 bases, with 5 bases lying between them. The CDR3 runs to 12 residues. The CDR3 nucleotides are TGTGCCAGCAGCGATGATAACACTGAAGCTTTCTTT. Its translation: CASSDDNTEAFF.

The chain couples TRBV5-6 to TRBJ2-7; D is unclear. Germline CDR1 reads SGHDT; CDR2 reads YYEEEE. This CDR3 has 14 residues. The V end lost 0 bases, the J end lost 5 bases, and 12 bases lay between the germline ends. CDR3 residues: CASSLDLGLDEQYF. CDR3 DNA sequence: TGTGCCAGCAGCTTGGATTTGGGTCTCGACGAGCAGTACTTC.